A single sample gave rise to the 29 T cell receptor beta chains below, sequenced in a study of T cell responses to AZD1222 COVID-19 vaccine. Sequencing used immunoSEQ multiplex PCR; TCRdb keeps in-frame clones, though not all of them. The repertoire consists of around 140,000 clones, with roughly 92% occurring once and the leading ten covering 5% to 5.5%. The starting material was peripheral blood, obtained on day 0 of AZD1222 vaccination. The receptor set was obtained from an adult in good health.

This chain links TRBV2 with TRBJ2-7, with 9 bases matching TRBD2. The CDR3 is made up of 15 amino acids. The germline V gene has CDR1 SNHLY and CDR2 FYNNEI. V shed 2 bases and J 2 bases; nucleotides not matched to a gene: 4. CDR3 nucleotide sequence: TGTGCCAGCAGTGAACTTAGCGGGAGTCCCTACGAGCAGTACTTC. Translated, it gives CASSELSGSPYEQYF.

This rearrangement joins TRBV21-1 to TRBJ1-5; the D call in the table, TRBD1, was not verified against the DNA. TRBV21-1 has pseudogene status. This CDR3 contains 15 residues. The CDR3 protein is CASSIIQGSGQPQHF. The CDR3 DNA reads TGTGCCAGCAGCATCATTCAGGGGTCGGGTCAGCCCCAGCATTTT.

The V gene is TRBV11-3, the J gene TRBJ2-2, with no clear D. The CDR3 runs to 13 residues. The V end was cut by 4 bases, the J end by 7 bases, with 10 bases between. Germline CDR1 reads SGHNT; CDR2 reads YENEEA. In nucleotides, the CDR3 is TGTGCCAGCAGCTCCGGGTATGGCGGGGAGCTGTTTTTT. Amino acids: CASSSGYGGELFF.

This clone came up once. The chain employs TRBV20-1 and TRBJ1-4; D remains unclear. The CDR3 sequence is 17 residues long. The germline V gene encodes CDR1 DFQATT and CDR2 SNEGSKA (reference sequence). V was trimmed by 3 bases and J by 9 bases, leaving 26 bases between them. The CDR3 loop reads CSASREVLGIGSQKLFF. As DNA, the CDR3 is TGCAGTGCTAGTCGGGAAGTCTTAGGTATTGGGAGTCAAAAACTGTTTTTT.

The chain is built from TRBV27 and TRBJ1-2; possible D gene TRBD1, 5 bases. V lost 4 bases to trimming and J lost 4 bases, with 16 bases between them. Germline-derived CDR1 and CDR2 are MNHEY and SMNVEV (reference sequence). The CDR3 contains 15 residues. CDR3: CASSYNQRGGYGYTF. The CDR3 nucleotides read TGTGCCAGCAGTTATAATCAAAGGGGTGGCTATGGCTACACCTTC.

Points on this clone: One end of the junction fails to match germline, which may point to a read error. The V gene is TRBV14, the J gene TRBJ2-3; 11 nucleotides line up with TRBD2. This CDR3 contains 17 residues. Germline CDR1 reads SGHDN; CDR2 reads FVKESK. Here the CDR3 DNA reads TGTGCCAGCAGCCGTACTAGCGGGGGCGTTTCCGCAGATGCGCAGTATTTT. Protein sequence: CASSRTSGGVSADAQYF.

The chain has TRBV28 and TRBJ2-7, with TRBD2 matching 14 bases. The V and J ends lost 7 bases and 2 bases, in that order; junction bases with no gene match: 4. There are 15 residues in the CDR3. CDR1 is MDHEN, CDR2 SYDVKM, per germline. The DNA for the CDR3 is TGTGCCAGCATAGGACTAGCGGGAGGAACCTACGAGCAGTACTTC. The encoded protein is CASIGLAGGTYEQYF. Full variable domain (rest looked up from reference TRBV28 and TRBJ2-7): DVKVTQSSRYLVKRTGEKVFLECVQDMDHENMFWYRQDPGLGLRLIYFSYDVKMKEKGDIPEGYSVSREKKERFSLILESASTNQTSMYLCASIGLAGGTYEQYFGPGTRLTVT.

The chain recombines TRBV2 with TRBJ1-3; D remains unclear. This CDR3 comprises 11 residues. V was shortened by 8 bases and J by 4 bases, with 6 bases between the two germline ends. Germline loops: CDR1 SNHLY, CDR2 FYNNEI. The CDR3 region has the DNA TGTGCCAGCTTGTCCGGAAACACCATATATTTT. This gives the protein CASLSGNTIYF.

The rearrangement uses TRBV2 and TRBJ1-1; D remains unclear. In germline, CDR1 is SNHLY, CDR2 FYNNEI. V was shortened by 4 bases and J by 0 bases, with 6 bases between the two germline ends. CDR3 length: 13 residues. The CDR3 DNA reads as TGTGCCAGCAGTGGGGATATGAACACTGAAGCTTTCTTT. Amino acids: CASSGDMNTEAFF. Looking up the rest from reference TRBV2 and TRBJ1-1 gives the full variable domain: EPEVTQTPSHQVTQMGQEVILRCVPISNHLYFYWYRQILGQKVEFLVSFYNNEISEKSEIFDDQFSVERPDGSNFTLKIRSTKLEDSAMYFCASSGDMNTEAFFGQGTRLTVV.

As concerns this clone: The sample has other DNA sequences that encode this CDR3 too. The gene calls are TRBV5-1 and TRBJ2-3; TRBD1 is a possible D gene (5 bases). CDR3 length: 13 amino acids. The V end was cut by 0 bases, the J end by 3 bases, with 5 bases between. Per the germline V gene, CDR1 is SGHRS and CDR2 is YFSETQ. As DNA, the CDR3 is TGCGCCAGCAGCTTGGCAGGGACAGATACGCAGTATTTT. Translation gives CASSLAGTDTQYF. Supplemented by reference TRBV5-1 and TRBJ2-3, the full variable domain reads KAGVTQTPRYLIKTRGQQVTLSCSPISGHRSVSWYQQTPGQGLQFLFEYFSETQRNKGNFPGRFSGRQFSNSRSEMNVSTLELGDSALYLCASSLAGTDTQYFGPGTRLTVL.

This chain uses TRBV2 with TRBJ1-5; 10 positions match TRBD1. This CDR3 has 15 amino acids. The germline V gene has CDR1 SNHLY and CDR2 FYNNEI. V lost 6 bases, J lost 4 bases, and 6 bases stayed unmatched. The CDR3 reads CASRGTGVRNQPQHF. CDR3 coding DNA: TGTGCCAGCAGGGGGACAGGGGTTAGAAATCAGCCCCAGCATTTT.

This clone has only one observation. The CDR3: CASSIFTNGNQPQHF. The CDR3, as DNA: TGTGCCAGTAGTATCTTTACGAATGGGAATCAGCCCCAGCATTTT. The rearrangement links TRBV19 to TRBJ1-5; D uncertain. Germline V CDR1 and CDR2: LNHDA, SQIVND (reference sequence). V gave up 3 bases and J gave up 4 bases, with 13 bases separating them. The CDR3 loop spans 15 amino acids.

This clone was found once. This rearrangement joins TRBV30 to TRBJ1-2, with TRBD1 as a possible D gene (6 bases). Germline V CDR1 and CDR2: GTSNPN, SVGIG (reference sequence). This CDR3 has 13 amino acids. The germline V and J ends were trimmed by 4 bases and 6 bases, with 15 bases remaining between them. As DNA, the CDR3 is TGTGCCTGGAAATTCCGGACAGAGGATGGCTACACCTTC. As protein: CAWKFRTEDGYTF.

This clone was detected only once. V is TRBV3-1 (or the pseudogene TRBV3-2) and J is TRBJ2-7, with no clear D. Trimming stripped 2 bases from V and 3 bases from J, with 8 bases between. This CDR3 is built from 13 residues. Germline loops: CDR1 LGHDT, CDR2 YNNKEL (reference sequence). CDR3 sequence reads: CASSQISSYEQYF. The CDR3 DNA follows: TGTGCCAGCAGCCAAATTTCAAGCTACGAGCAGTACTTC.

CDR3 in amino acids: CASSSARLAASYNEQFF. The CDR3 region has the DNA TGTGCCAGCAGCTCCGCCCGGCTAGCGGCCTCCTACAATGAGCAGTTCTTC. The rearrangement uses TRBV7-9 and TRBJ2-1; 7 bases map to TRBD2. The CDR3 has 17 residues. CDR1 is SEHNR and CDR2 is FQNEAQ in the germline V gene (reference sequence). Germline trimming cut 4 bases from V and 0 bases from J; bases unmatched to any gene: 9.

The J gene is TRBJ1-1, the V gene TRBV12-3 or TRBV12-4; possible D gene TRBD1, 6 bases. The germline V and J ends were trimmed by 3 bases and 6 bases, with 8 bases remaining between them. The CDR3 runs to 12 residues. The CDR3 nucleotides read TGTGCCAGCAGTTTTGAGGGGGCTGAAGCTTTCTTT. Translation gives CASSFEGAEAFF.

CDR3 sequence: CASSPLSSAFF. CDR3 coding DNA: TGTGCCAGCTCACCATTGTCCAGCGCTTTCTTT. The chain has TRBV18 and TRBJ1-1, with D uncertain. V lost 2 bases, J lost 11 bases, and 9 bases lay in between. CDR3 length: 11 amino acids. The germline V gene has CDR1 KGHSH and CDR2 LQKENI.

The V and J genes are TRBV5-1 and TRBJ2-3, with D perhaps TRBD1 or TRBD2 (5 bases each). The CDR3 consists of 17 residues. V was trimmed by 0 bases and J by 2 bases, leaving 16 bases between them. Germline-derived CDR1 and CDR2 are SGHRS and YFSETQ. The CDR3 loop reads CASSLVGVPGPTDTQYF. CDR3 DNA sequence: TGCGCCAGCAGCTTGGTGGGGGTACCCGGGCCCACAGATACGCAGTATTTT.

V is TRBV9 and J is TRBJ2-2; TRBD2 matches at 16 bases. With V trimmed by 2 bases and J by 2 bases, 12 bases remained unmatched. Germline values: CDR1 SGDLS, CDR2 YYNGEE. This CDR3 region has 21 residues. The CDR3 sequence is CASSVTHAGLAGGDNTGELFF. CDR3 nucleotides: TGTGCCAGCAGCGTCACCCATGCGGGACTAGCGGGAGGGGATAACACCGGGGAGCTGTTTTTT.

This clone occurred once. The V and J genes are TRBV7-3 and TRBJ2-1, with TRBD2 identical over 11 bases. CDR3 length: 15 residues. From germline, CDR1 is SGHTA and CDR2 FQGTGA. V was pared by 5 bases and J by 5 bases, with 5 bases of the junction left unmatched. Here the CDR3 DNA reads TGTGCCAGCAGCATGACTAGCGGGGCCAACAATGAGCAGTTCTTC. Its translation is CASSMTSGANNEQFF.

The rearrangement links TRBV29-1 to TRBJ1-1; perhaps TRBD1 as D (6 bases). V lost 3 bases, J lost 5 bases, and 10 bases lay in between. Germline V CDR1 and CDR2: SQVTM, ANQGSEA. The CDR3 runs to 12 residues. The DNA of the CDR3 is TGCAGCGTTGACCTAACAGGGACTGAAGCTTTCTTT. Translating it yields CSVDLTGTEAFF. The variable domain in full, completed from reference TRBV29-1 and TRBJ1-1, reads SAVISQKPSRDICQRGTSLTIQCQVDSQVTMMFWYRQQPGQSLTLIATANQGSEATYESGFVIDKFPISRPNLTFSTLTVSNMSPEDSSIYLCSVDLTGTEAFFGQGTRLTVV.

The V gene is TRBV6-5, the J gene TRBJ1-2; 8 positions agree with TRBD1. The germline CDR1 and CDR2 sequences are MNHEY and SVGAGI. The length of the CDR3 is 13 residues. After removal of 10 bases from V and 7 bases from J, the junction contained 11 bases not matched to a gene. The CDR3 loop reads CAIIQPGGGGYTF. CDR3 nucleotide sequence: TGTGCCATTATCCAACCAGGGGGCGGTGGCTACACCTTC.

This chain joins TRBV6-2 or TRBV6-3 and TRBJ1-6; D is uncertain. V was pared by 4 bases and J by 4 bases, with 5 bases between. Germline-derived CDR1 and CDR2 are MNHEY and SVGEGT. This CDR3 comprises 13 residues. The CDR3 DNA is TGTGCCAGCAGTTCACATTATAATTCACCCCTCCACTTT. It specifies CASSSHYNSPLHF.

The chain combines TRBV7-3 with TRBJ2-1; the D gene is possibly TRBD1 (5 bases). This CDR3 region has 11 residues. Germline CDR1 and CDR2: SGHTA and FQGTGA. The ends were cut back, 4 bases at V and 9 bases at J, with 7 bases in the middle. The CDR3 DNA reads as TGTGCCAGCAGCTCCCAGGGTGAGCAGTTCTTC. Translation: CASSSQGEQFF.

DNA for the CDR3: TGTGCCAGCAGACGGGTGAGACAGGGGGACGAGCAGTACTTC. Protein sequence: CASRRVRQGDEQYF. The genes are TRBV6-5 and TRBJ2-7; 9 bases are a match to TRBD1. This CDR3 has 14 residues. CDR1 is MNHEY, CDR2 SVGAGI, per germline. The junction had 8 bases not matched to a gene; V was cut back by 6 bases and J by 5 bases.

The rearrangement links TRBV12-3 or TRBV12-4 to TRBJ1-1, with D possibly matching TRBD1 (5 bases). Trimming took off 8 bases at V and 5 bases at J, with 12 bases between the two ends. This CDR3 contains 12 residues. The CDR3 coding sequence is TGTGCCAGCCGAAAAGGGGTTACTGAAGCTTTCTTT. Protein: CASRKGVTEAFF.

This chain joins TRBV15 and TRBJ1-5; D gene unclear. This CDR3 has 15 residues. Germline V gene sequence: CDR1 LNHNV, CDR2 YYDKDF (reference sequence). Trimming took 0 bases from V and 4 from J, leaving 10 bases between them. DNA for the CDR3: TGTGCCACCAGCAGAGATACACAGACAAATCAGCCCCAGCATTTT. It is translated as CATSRDTQTNQPQHF. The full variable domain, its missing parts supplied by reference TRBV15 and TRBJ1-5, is DAMVIQNPRYQVTQFGKPVTLSCSQTLNHNVMYWYQQKSSQAPKLLFHYYDKDFNNEADTPDNFQSRRPNTSFCFLDIRSPGLGDTAMYLCATSRDTQTNQPQHFGDGTRLSIL.

Written as DNA, the CDR3 is TGTGCCAGCAGCGCCCGGACGGCAAACTATGGCTACACCTTC. Amino acid sequence: CASSARTANYGYTF. This sequence joins TRBV9 and TRBJ1-2, with unresolved D. The CDR3 runs to 14 residues. The V end lost 3 bases, the J end lost 2 bases, and 11 bases lay between the germline ends. Germline CDR1 and CDR2: SGDLS and YYNGEE.

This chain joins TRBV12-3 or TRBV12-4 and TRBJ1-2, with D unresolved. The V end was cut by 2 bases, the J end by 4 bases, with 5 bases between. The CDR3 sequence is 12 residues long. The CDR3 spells CASSLRIYGYTF. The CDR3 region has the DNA TGTGCCAGCAGTTTAAGAATCTATGGCTACACCTTC.